These T cell receptor beta chains were read from a single sample in a study of T cell changes during pregnancy in multiple sclerosis. Measured with immunoSEQ multiplex PCR; TCRdb has only the in-frame clones, and not every one. The sample carries around 57,000 clones, around 92% recorded once. The source was CD4+ T cells from peripheral blood mononuclear cells, collected in the third trimester of pregnancy. The receptors were sampled from a female donor with multiple sclerosis, enrolled in a pregnancy study. CDR3s include the opening cysteine and the closing phenylalanine or tryptophan. Each record gives: D gene, V gene, J gene, clone size, CDR3 protein, CDR3 DNA. A D gene is named only where the DNA matches it firmly. Size values are once, few and many counts, or a class for expanded clones, and some rows have none.

d_call: -; v_call: TRBV29-1; j_call: TRBJ2-1; clone_size: -; cdr3_aa: CSVDRGRMNEQFF; cdr3_nt: TGCAGCGTTGACAGGGGTCGTATGAATGAGCAGTTCTTC
d_call: TRBD1; v_call: TRBV7-9; j_call: TRBJ1-1; clone_size: few; cdr3_aa: CASSPSPGTGIRNTEAFF; cdr3_nt: TGTGCCAGCAGCCCCTCACCCGGGACAGGGATACGGAACACTGAAGCTTTCTTT
d_call: -; v_call: TRBV7-3; j_call: TRBJ1-2; clone_size: few; cdr3_aa: CASSLAGPGVNGGYTF; cdr3_nt: TGTGCCAGCAGCTTAGCGGGACCAGGAGTCAACGGTGGCTACACCTTC
d_call: TRBD2; v_call: TRBV4-2; j_call: TRBJ2-1; clone_size: -; cdr3_aa: CASSRGGTSNEQFF; cdr3_nt: TGTGCCAGCAGCCGTGGTGGGACTAGCAATGAGCAGTTCTTC
d_call: -; v_call: TRBV25-1; j_call: TRBJ1-1; clone_size: few; cdr3_aa: CASSSRGTEAFF; cdr3_nt: TGTGCCAGCAGCTCCAGGGGAACTGAAGCTTTCTTT
d_call: -; v_call: TRBV5-6; j_call: TRBJ1-4; clone_size: -; cdr3_aa: CASSFQREKLFF; cdr3_nt: TGTGCCAGCAGCTTTCAGAGGGAGAAACTGTTTTTT
d_call: -; v_call: TRBV19; j_call: TRBJ1-1; clone_size: -; cdr3_aa: CASRTRGLDTEAFF; cdr3_nt: TGTGCCAGTAGAACAAGGGGATTGGACACTGAAGCTTTCTTT
d_call: -; v_call: TRBV27; j_call: TRBJ2-1; clone_size: -; cdr3_aa: CASSLRLLRGLNNEQFF; cdr3_nt: TGTGCCAGCAGTTTAAGACTGTTGAGGGGACTTAACAATGAGCAGTTCTTC
d_call: -; v_call: TRBV30; j_call: TRBJ1-2; clone_size: -; cdr3_aa: CAAGGASNYGYTF; cdr3_nt: TGTGCCGCCGGCGGAGCAAGTAACTATGGCTACACCTTC
d_call: -; v_call: TRBV5-1; j_call: TRBJ2-1; clone_size: -; cdr3_aa: CASSAYRDSSSYNEQFF; cdr3_nt: TGCGCCAGCAGCGCATACCGGGACTCGAGCTCCTACAATGAGCAGTTCTTC
d_call: -; v_call: TRBV7-9; j_call: TRBJ2-7; clone_size: -; cdr3_aa: CASSPGRKSSYEQYF; cdr3_nt: TGTGCCAGCAGCCCAGGCCGGAAGAGCTCCTACGAGCAGTACTTC
d_call: TRBD2; v_call: TRBV7-2; j_call: TRBJ2-3; clone_size: -; cdr3_aa: CASSLSVRGTTDTQYF; cdr3_nt: TGTGCCAGCAGCTTGTCTGTGCGGGGGACCACAGATACGCAGTATTTT
d_call: -; v_call: TRBV5-1; j_call: TRBJ2-1; clone_size: -; cdr3_aa: CASSLELSYGEQFF; cdr3_nt: TGCGCCAGCAGCTTGGAACTGTCGTACGGTGAGCAGTTCTTC
d_call: TRBD1; v_call: TRBV6-1; j_call: TRBJ1-5; clone_size: once; cdr3_aa: CASIRDRVNQPQHF; cdr3_nt: TGTGCCAGTATACGGGACAGGGTCAATCAGCCCCAGCATTTT
d_call: -; v_call: TRBV6-6; j_call: TRBJ1-1; clone_size: -; cdr3_aa: CASSYEKKADTEAFF; cdr3_nt: TGTGCCAGCAGTTATGAAAAGAAGGCGGACACTGAAGCTTTCTTT
d_call: TRBD1; v_call: TRBV5-1; j_call: TRBJ2-5; clone_size: -; cdr3_aa: CASSLSDRVEETQYF; cdr3_nt: TGCGCCAGCAGCCTATCGGACAGGGTGGAGGAGACCCAGTACTTC
d_call: TRBD2; v_call: TRBV5-1; j_call: TRBJ2-2; clone_size: once; cdr3_aa: CASSNLAGNPFF; cdr3_nt: TGCGCCAGCAGCAATCTAGCGGGGAACCCCTTTTTT
d_call: -; v_call: TRBV5-4; j_call: TRBJ1-6; clone_size: -; cdr3_aa: CASSSGRLPVNSPLHF; cdr3_nt: TGTGCCAGCAGCTCGGGGAGGTTGCCGGTTAATTCACCCCTCCACTTT
d_call: -; v_call: TRBV29-1; j_call: TRBJ2-7; clone_size: -; cdr3_aa: CSVSPRTASYEQYF; cdr3_nt: TGCAGCGTTTCTCCCCGTACCGCGTCCTACGAGCAGTACTTC
d_call: -; v_call: TRBV7-3; j_call: TRBJ2-7; clone_size: -; cdr3_aa: CASSFGSTYEQYF; cdr3_nt: TGTGCCAGCAGCTTCGGGTCTACCTACGAGCAGTACTTC
d_call: TRBD1; v_call: TRBV6-6; j_call: TRBJ1-1; clone_size: -; cdr3_aa: CASSQTGGLNTEAFF; cdr3_nt: TGTGCCAGCAGTCAAACAGGGGGCCTGAACACTGAAGCTTTCTTT
d_call: TRBD2; v_call: TRBV11-2; j_call: TRBJ2-3; clone_size: -; cdr3_aa: CASRLRGLAGGGTDTQYF; cdr3_nt: TGTGCCAGCCGACTTCGAGGACTAGCGGGAGGTGGCACAGATACGCAGTATTTT
d_call: TRBD2; v_call: TRBV18; j_call: TRBJ2-1; clone_size: -; cdr3_aa: CASSSRLAGEHNEQFF; cdr3_nt: TGTGCCAGCTCATCTCGACTAGCGGGGGAACACAATGAGCAGTTCTTC
d_call: -; v_call: TRBV5-4; j_call: TRBJ1-1; clone_size: few; cdr3_aa: CASSLYQSRSEAFF; cdr3_nt: TGTGCCAGCAGCTTGTATCAATCCCGGAGTGAAGCTTTCTTT
d_call: TRBD2; v_call: TRBV5-1; j_call: TRBJ2-1; clone_size: -; cdr3_aa: CASSPLAGGVHNEQFF; cdr3_nt: TGCGCCAGCAGCCCCCTAGCGGGAGGGGTCCACAATGAGCAGTTCTTC
d_call: TRBD1; v_call: TRBV30; j_call: TRBJ1-2; clone_size: -; cdr3_aa: CAWMTPSQGQGRNGYTF; cdr3_nt: TGTGCCTGGATGACTCCCTCTCAGGGACAGGGAAGGAATGGCTACACCTTC
d_call: TRBD1; v_call: TRBV7-3; j_call: TRBJ1-1; clone_size: -; cdr3_aa: CASSAGGRNTEAFF; cdr3_nt: TGTGCCAGCAGCGCAGGGGGCCGGAACACTGAAGCTTTCTTT
d_call: TRBD2; v_call: TRBV30; j_call: TRBJ2-2; clone_size: -; cdr3_aa: CAWRPPGLAGGPRTGELFF; cdr3_nt: TGTGCCTGGAGGCCACCGGGACTAGCGGGAGGGCCGCGAACCGGGGAGCTGTTTTTT
d_call: TRBD1; v_call: TRBV9; j_call: TRBJ2-2; clone_size: -; cdr3_aa: CASSVLQGAANTGELFF; cdr3_nt: TGTGCCAGCAGCGTCCTACAGGGGGCAGCGAACACCGGGGAGCTGTTTTTT
d_call: TRBD2; v_call: TRBV4-1; j_call: TRBJ2-2; clone_size: -; cdr3_aa: CASSQDRTSGRNTGELFF; cdr3_nt: TGCGCCAGCAGCCAAGATAGAACTAGCGGGAGGAACACCGGGGAGCTGTTTTTT
d_call: TRBD2; v_call: TRBV11-1; j_call: TRBJ2-7; clone_size: -; cdr3_aa: CASSFGGTSYEQYF; cdr3_nt: TGTGCCAGCAGCTTCGGGGGGACCTCCTACGAGCAGTACTTC
d_call: -; v_call: TRBV6-6; j_call: TRBJ1-2; clone_size: once; cdr3_aa: CASTKQGSNYGYTF; cdr3_nt: TGTGCCAGCACTAAACAGGGCTCGAACTATGGCTACACCTTC
d_call: TRBD2; v_call: TRBV7-9; j_call: TRBJ2-7; clone_size: few; cdr3_aa: CASSPRLLAGEGEQYF; cdr3_nt: TGTGCCAGCAGCCCACGACTTCTAGCGGGGGAGGGCGAGCAGTACTTC
d_call: TRBD2; v_call: TRBV9; j_call: TRBJ2-1; clone_size: -; cdr3_aa: CASSVSSGYSYNEQFF; cdr3_nt: TGTGCCAGCAGCGTGTCTAGCGGCTACTCCTACAATGAGCAGTTCTTC
d_call: TRBD1; v_call: TRBV2; j_call: TRBJ2-1; clone_size: -; cdr3_aa: CASRTDRGKSSYNEQFF; cdr3_nt: TGTGCCAGCAGGACAGACAGGGGAAAAAGCTCCTACAATGAGCAGTTCTTC
d_call: -; v_call: TRBV10-3; j_call: TRBJ2-7; clone_size: -; cdr3_aa: CAISDSGTLSRQYF; cdr3_nt: TGTGCCATCAGTGACAGCGGGACACTTTCCCGGCAGTACTTC
d_call: TRBD2; v_call: TRBV7-2; j_call: TRBJ2-3; clone_size: -; cdr3_aa: CASSLNGGGARDTQYF; cdr3_nt: TGTGCCAGCAGCCTAAATGGCGGGGGGGCCAGAGATACGCAGTATTTT
d_call: TRBD2; v_call: TRBV15; j_call: TRBJ2-1; clone_size: -; cdr3_aa: CATSIGPAGSEQFF; cdr3_nt: TGTGCCACCAGCATCGGGCCAGCGGGGAGTGAGCAGTTCTTC
d_call: TRBD1; v_call: TRBV9; j_call: TRBJ2-3; clone_size: -; cdr3_aa: CASSVSPGQGGRTDTQYF; cdr3_nt: TGTGCCAGCAGCGTCAGCCCCGGACAGGGGGGGCGCACAGATACGCAGTATTTT
d_call: TRBD1; v_call: TRBV7-9; j_call: TRBJ1-5; clone_size: -; cdr3_aa: CASSSGTAHNQPQHF; cdr3_nt: TGTGCCAGCAGCTCCGGGACAGCCCACAATCAGCCCCAGCATTTT
d_call: -; v_call: TRBV30; j_call: TRBJ1-1; clone_size: -; cdr3_aa: CAWSVTGIAEAFF; cdr3_nt: TGTGCCTGGAGTGTAACCGGGATCGCTGAAGCTTTCTTT
d_call: -; v_call: TRBV5-6; j_call: TRBJ2-7; clone_size: -; cdr3_aa: CASSLVAGNLYEQYF; cdr3_nt: TGTGCCAGCAGCTTGGTAGCAGGGAACCTATACGAGCAGTACTTC
d_call: -; v_call: TRBV14; j_call: TRBJ1-5; clone_size: -; cdr3_aa: CASSQDASGNQPQHF; cdr3_nt: TGTGCCAGCAGCCAAGATGCCAGCGGCAATCAGCCCCAGCATTTT
d_call: TRBD2; v_call: TRBV10-3; j_call: TRBJ2-3; clone_size: -; cdr3_aa: CAISEYLAGASSSTDTQYF; cdr3_nt: TGTGCCATCAGTGAGTACCTAGCGGGAGCATCAAGTAGCACAGATACGCAGTATTTT
d_call: -; v_call: TRBV28; j_call: TRBJ1-4; clone_size: -; cdr3_aa: CASSSAGVGGEKLFF; cdr3_nt: TGTGCCAGCAGTTCGGCAGGGGTGGGTGGTGAAAAACTGTTTTTT
d_call: TRBD1; v_call: TRBV9; j_call: TRBJ2-7; clone_size: -; cdr3_aa: CASSVAGDSGREQYF; cdr3_nt: TGTGCCAGCAGCGTAGCTGGGGACAGTGGTCGAGAGCAGTACTTC
d_call: -; v_call: TRBV7-9; j_call: TRBJ1-1; clone_size: -; cdr3_aa: CASSLNGRSAEAFF; cdr3_nt: TGTGCCAGCAGCCTTAATGGAAGGAGTGCTGAAGCTTTCTTT